These 27 T cell receptor beta chains were all obtained from the same sample, sequenced in a study of T cell changes during pregnancy in multiple sclerosis. The table came from immunoSEQ multiplex PCR; TCRdb's copy has only in-frame clones and leaves some out. The table records some 43,000 clones, almost 95% of them present only once. The specimen was CD8+ T cells from peripheral blood mononuclear cells, collected in the third trimester of pregnancy. The receptors derive from a female donor with multiple sclerosis, enrolled in a pregnancy study.

The chain combines TRBV5-6 with TRBJ1-2; the match to TRBD1 covers 10 bases. Trimming cost V 0 bases and J 6 bases; bases outside gene matches: 2. CDR1 and CDR2 (germline): SGHDT, YYEEEE. The length of the CDR3 is 14 residues. The CDR3 DNA reads as TGTGCCAGCAGCTTGGGGACAGGGGGAGATGGCTACACCTTC. It specifies CASSLGTGGDGYTF.

The chain carries TRBV15 and TRBJ2-1, with a weak D call TRBD2 (6 bases). Germline loops: CDR1 LNHNV, CDR2 YYDKDF (reference sequence). V was cut by 9 bases and J by 1 base, with 19 bases left in between. The CDR3 loop spans 16 amino acids. The DNA for the CDR3 is TGTGCCACATGGGCGGGACGGGATGGGTCCTACAATGAGCAGTTCTTC. This codes for CATWAGRDGSYNEQFF.

The chain couples TRBV11-1 to TRBJ2-7; 9 nucleotides agree with TRBD1. Germline trimming cut 0 bases from V and 4 bases from J; bases unmatched to any gene: 4. This CDR3 has 15 amino acids. In germline, CDR1 is SGHAT, CDR2 FQDESV (reference sequence). The CDR3 region has the DNA TGTGCCAGCAGCTTAGCGACAGGGGGAGGTTACGAGCAGTACTTC. Translated: CASSLATGGGYEQYF.

This CDR3 is CASSLVAGQFPDEQFF. In DNA form, the CDR3 reads TGTGCCAGCAGCTTAGTCGCGGGACAGTTTCCCGATGAGCAGTTCTTC. V gene TRBV7-9 combines with J gene TRBJ2-1, with D perhaps matching TRBD1 (7 bases). Looked up from germline, CDR1 is SEHNR and CDR2 is FQNEAQ (reference sequence). The CDR3 length is 16 residues. Trimming took 1 base from V and 8 from J, leaving 18 bases between them.

The gene calls are TRBV19 and TRBJ1-1, with D tentatively TRBD1 (6 bases). CDR1 and CDR2 (germline): LNHDA, SQIVND (reference sequence). Trimming shortened V by 3 bases and J by 1 base, and 12 bases separated the two germline ends. The CDR3 sequence is 15 residues long. CDR3 loop: CASSIFPGANTEAFF. CDR3 coding DNA: TGTGCCAGTAGTATTTTTCCAGGGGCGAACACTGAAGCTTTCTTT.

The chain is built from TRBV7-8 and TRBJ2-1, with TRBD1 identical over 7 bases. Germline CDR1 is SGHVS and CDR2 is FQNEAQ. J gave up 7 bases and V 2 bases, and 5 bases lay outside the gene matches. The CDR3 runs to 14 residues. CDR3 amino acids: CASSLTTGANEQFF. The CDR3 nucleotides are TGTGCCAGCAGCTTAACCACAGGGGCTAATGAGCAGTTCTTC.

This rearrangement joins TRBV6-5 to TRBJ2-3, with D maybe TRBD2 (6 bases). V was shortened by 2 bases and J by 1 base, with 10 bases between the two germline ends. Germline values: CDR1 MNHEY, CDR2 SVGAGI. This CDR3 region has 15 residues. The CDR3 protein is CASSYDGGGTDTQYF. In nucleotides, the CDR3 is TGTGCCAGCAGTTACGACGGAGGGGGCACAGATACGCAGTATTTT.

In nucleotides, the CDR3 is TGCGCCAGCAGCCAGGGGGGGGTCGGGCCCCCCGGTTCCTCCTACAATGAGCAGTTCTTC. Its translation is CASSQGGVGPPGSSYNEQFF. This chain uses TRBV4-3 with TRBJ2-1, with 7 bases lining up with TRBD2. J lost 0 bases, V lost 3 bases, and 17 bases had no gene match. CDR3 length equals 20 residues. Germline V CDR1 and CDR2: LGHNA, YSLEER.

V gene TRBV9 combines with J gene TRBJ2-3; 12 bases align to TRBD2. After removal of 4 bases from V and 3 bases from J, the junction contained 3 bases not matched to a gene. CDR3 length equals 15 residues. In germline, CDR1 is SGDLS, CDR2 YYNGEE. DNA for the CDR3: TGTGCCAGCAGCCTCGGACTAGCGGGGACAGATACGCAGTATTTT. It specifies CASSLGLAGTDTQYF.

V and J are TRBV7-8 and TRBJ2-7; 8 bases agree with TRBD2. The germline V gene has CDR1 SGHVS and CDR2 FQNEAQ. The J segment lost 3 bases and the V segment lost 3 bases, leaving 1 base of the junction unmatched. The CDR3 runs 13 residues. In DNA form, the CDR3 reads TGTGCCAGCAGCTTGAGCGGGAGCTACGAGCAGTACTTC. It is translated as CASSLSGSYEQYF.

DNA of the CDR3: TGTGCCAGTAGTATAGGTCAAGGGGCGGTGAACACTGAAGCTTTCTTT. Translated: CASSIGQGAVNTEAFF. The V call is TRBV19, the J call TRBJ1-1; the D gene is possibly TRBD1 (5 bases). Germline CDR1 and CDR2: LNHDA and SQIVND (reference sequence). This CDR3 contains 16 residues. V was cut by 1 base and J by 0 bases, with 12 bases left in between.

This chain links TRBV6-1 with TRBJ2-1; 11 bases map to TRBD2. Trimming at V came to 3 bases and at J to 1 base, leaving 2 bases not matched to a gene. CDR3 length: 16 amino acids. Looked up from germline, CDR1 is MNHNS and CDR2 is SASEGT. This CDR3 is CASSETSGNSYNEQFF. The CDR3 nucleotides are TGTGCCAGCAGTGAGACTAGCGGGAATTCCTACAATGAGCAGTTCTTC.

The chain joins TRBV27 to TRBJ2-7; TRBD1 agrees at 10 bases. V shed 2 bases, J shed 2 bases, and the junction held 0 bases outside the gene matches. The germline gives CDR1 MNHEY, CDR2 SMNVEV (reference sequence). The CDR3 consists of 14 residues. This CDR3 is CASSLGTGAYEQYF. The CDR3 nucleotides are TGTGCCAGCAGTTTAGGGACAGGGGCCTACGAGCAGTACTTC.

This sequence joins TRBV4-1 and TRBJ2-1; possibly TRBD2 for D (6 bases). Germline V gives CDR1 MGHRA, CDR2 YSYEKL. This CDR3 has 15 amino acids. V was pared by 1 base and J by 8 bases, with 15 bases between. The CDR3, as DNA: TGCGCCAGCAGCCAAGGCGGGGACCCCGGCTATGAGCAGTTCTTC. It yields the protein CASSQGGDPGYEQFF.

The rearrangement links TRBV28 to TRBJ2-3; 8 bases agree with TRBD2. The CDR3 covers 16 residues. Germline-derived CDR1 and CDR2 are MDHEN and SYDVKM. Trimming at V came to 2 bases and at J to 4 bases, leaving 8 bases not matched to a gene. The CDR3 bases are TGTGCCAGCAGTTTACGGCCAGCGGGAGTTTCAGATACGCAGTATTTT. Amino acid sequence: CASSLRPAGVSDTQYF.

This clone came up once. This CDR3 fails to terminate in the conserved phenylalanine or tryptophan, so it likely reflects a read error. Because the CDR3's place on the DNA is in doubt, the DNA is left out and the CDR3 is given as listed by TCRdb. CDR3 protein: CASRLPVDERHLAKTFSC. J is TRBJ2-4 and V is TRBV7-9; TRBD2, as called in the table, went unchecked against the DNA. Germline-derived CDR1 and CDR2 are SEHNR and FQNEAQ (reference sequence). The CDR3 sequence runs 18 residues, both termini included.

The V and J genes are TRBV2 and TRBJ2-7, with TRBD1 as a possible D gene (6 bases). The germline V gene encodes CDR1 SNHLY and CDR2 FYNNEI. V was clipped by 6 bases and J by 5 bases, with 17 bases between them. This CDR3 has 14 residues. CDR3 DNA: TGTGCCAGCAGGAGTACAGGGAGCGGCGACGAGCAGTACTTC. Its protein is CASRSTGSGDEQYF.

J is TRBJ2-7 and V is TRBV7-9; perhaps TRBD1 as D (6 bases). This CDR3 has 12 amino acids. Germline loops: CDR1 SEHNR, CDR2 FQNEAQ (reference sequence). V lost 5 bases and J 3 bases, leaving 8 bases between the germline ends. The CDR3 nucleotides read TGTGCCAGCAGCCCGACAGGCTACGAGCAGTACTTC. It is translated as CASSPTGYEQYF.

The CDR3 DNA reads as TGTGCCAGTAGTAATCGGACAGGGCAAGGCTACACCTTC. Its protein product is CASSNRTGQGYTF. The chain combines TRBV19 with TRBJ1-2; 8 nucleotides agree with TRBD1. With V trimmed by 4 bases and J by 8 bases, 6 bases remained unmatched. The CDR3 totals 13 residues. The germline V gene encodes CDR1 LNHDA and CDR2 SQIVND (reference sequence).

The gene calls are TRBV28 and TRBJ2-5; 13 positions match TRBD2. V lost 5 bases to trimming and J lost 2 bases; unmatched junction nucleotides: 8. The CDR3 is made up of 17 amino acids. Germline lookup yields CDR1 MDHEN and CDR2 SYDVKM. The CDR3 is CASSESPGLAGQETQYF. As DNA, the CDR3 is TGTGCCAGCAGTGAGTCTCCGGGACTAGCGGGGCAAGAGACCCAGTACTTC.

The chain uses TRBV27 and TRBJ1-2, with 11 bases lining up with TRBD1. V was clipped by 6 bases and J by 8 bases; unmatched bases: 8. This CDR3 is built from 14 residues. CDR1 and CDR2 from the germline V gene are MNHEY and SMNVEV (reference sequence). The CDR3 protein is CASRDRGRFGGYTF. The CDR3 nucleotides read TGTGCCAGCAGGGACAGGGGGCGATTTGGCGGCTACACCTTC.

The chain joins TRBV27 to TRBJ2-7, with 11 bases identical to TRBD2. Trimming at V came to 6 bases and at J to 7 bases, leaving 23 bases not matched to a gene. Germline lookup yields CDR1 MNHEY and CDR2 SMNVEV (reference sequence). The CDR3 runs 19 residues. The CDR3 region is CASRPPGLAAYGPGREQYF. The CDR3 coding sequence is TGTGCCAGCAGACCCCCGGGACTAGCGGCCTATGGACCTGGCCGGGAGCAGTACTTC.

The V gene is TRBV7-9, the J gene TRBJ2-7; the D gene is possibly TRBD1 (5 bases). The CDR3 has 14 residues. Germline CDR1 SEHNR, CDR2 FQNEAQ (reference sequence). Trimming pared 1 base from V and 3 bases from J, leaving 10 bases between. The CDR3 nucleotides are TGTGCCAGCAGCTTAGGTCAGGGCCTCTACGAGCAGTACTTC. It specifies CASSLGQGLYEQYF.

The V call is TRBV6-1, the J call TRBJ2-7, with a weak D call TRBD2 (6 bases). Per germline, CDR1 MNHNS and CDR2 SASEGT. V shed 0 bases and J shed 1 base, with 7 bases lying between them. The CDR3 is 14 residues long. CDR3 in DNA: TGTGCCAGCAGTGAAGCGGAGGGGTCCTACGAGCAGTACTTC. It specifies CASSEAEGSYEQYF.

The chain employs TRBV30 and TRBJ2-7, with D possibly matching TRBD1 (5 bases). Trimming stripped 1 base from V and 5 bases from J, with 9 bases between. The CDR3 sequence is 12 residues long. Germline assignment: CDR1 GTSNPN and CDR2 SVGIG (reference sequence). CDR3 residues: CAWSDGANEQYF. As DNA, the CDR3 is TGTGCCTGGAGTGATGGGGCCAACGAGCAGTACTTC.

This chain uses TRBV7-2 with TRBJ1-4; a possible D gene is TRBD1 (5 bases). Trimming shortened V by 5 bases and J by 13 bases, and 20 bases separated the two germline ends. Germline V CDR1 and CDR2: SGHTA, FQGNSA. The CDR3 length is 14 residues. The CDR3 DNA sequence: TGTGCCAGCAGCGCCCATCTGACGGGGGGTGGACTGTTTTTT. Protein sequence: CASSAHLTGGGLFF.

J is TRBJ2-1 and V is TRBV7-9, with TRBD2 identical over 9 bases. The ends lost 4 bases at V and 4 bases at J; junction bases unmatched: 5. This CDR3 comprises 15 residues. Germline V gene data show CDR1 as SEHNR and CDR2 as FQNEAQ (reference sequence). In nucleotides, the CDR3 is TGTGCCAGCAGCTATGGACTAGCGACATACAATGAGCAGTTCTTC. Translation: CASSYGLATYNEQFF. Filled out from reference TRBV7-9 and TRBJ2-1, the complete variable domain reads DTGVSQNPRHKITKRGQNVTFRCDPISEHNRLYWYRQTLGQGPEFLTYFQNEAQLEKSRLLSDRFSAERPKGSFSTLEIQRTEQGDSAMYLCASSYGLATYNEQFFGPGTRLTVL.